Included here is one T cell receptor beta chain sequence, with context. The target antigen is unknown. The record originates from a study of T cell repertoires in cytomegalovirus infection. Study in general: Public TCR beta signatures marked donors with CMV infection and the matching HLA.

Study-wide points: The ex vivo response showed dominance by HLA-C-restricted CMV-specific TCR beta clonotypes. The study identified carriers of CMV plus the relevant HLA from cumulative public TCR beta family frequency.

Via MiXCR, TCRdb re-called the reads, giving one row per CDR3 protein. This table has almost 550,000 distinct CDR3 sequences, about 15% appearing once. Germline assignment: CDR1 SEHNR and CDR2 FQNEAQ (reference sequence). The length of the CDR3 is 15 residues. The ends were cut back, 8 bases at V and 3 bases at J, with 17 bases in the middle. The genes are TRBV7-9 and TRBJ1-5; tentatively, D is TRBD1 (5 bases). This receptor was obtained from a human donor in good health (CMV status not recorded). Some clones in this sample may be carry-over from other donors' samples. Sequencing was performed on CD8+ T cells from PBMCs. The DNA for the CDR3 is TGTGCCAGCGCCGGGCAGGGAAGTATCAATCAGCCCCAGCATTTT. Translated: CASAGQGSINQPQHF.